These 21 T cell receptor beta chains originate from one sample sequenced in a study of CD8 T cells in ankylosing spondylitis. Their specific antigens are unknown. TCRdb reprocessed the 5' RACE reads via MiXCR and lists one record per CDR3 protein. The sample comprises under 850,000 distinct CDR3 sequences, roughly 19% of which are singletons, and about 19% rests with the top ten. Study-wide findings and caveats: One TCR beta motif, made up of roughly eight highly homologous variants, appeared characteristic of ankylosing spondylitis blood.

The sample comprised blood, either unsorted or a sorted T cell fraction (not recorded which). The origin of the receptors is a male donor with ankylosing spondylitis.

This clonotype was detected only a few times. The chain couples TRBV2 to TRBJ2-7, with D perhaps TRBD2 (6 bases). Germline V gene lookup returns CDR1 SNHLY and CDR2 FYNNEI. With 8 bases removed from V and 0 bases from J, the gap between germline ends came to 17 bases. The CDR3 consists of 15 residues. The CDR3 DNA follows: TGTGCCAGCGCGACCGGGAGCTTGAGCTCCTACGAGCAGTACTTC. Its protein is CASATGSLSSYEQYF.

V usage is TRBV7-3 and J usage is TRBJ2-3; 11 nucleotides match TRBD2. The CDR3 extends over 15 amino acids. After removal of 6 bases from V and 4 bases from J, the junction contained 6 bases not matched to a gene. The germline V gene has CDR1 SGHTA and CDR2 FQGTGA. The DNA of the CDR3 is TGTGCCAGCAGATTAGCGGGGGGGCCGGCAGATACGCAGTATTTT. The encoded protein is CASRLAGGPADTQYF.

This clonotype was seen only a few times. V and J are TRBV27 and TRBJ2-1, with D perhaps TRBD2 (6 bases). This CDR3 spans 14 amino acids. The ends were cut back, 7 bases at V and 7 bases at J, with 17 bases in the middle. Germline V gene sequence: CDR1 MNHEY, CDR2 SMNVEV (reference sequence). This CDR3 is CASTESGPWNEQFF. In DNA form, the CDR3 reads TGTGCCAGCACTGAAAGCGGGCCGTGGAATGAGCAGTTCTTC.

V and J are TRBV11-2 and TRBJ1-2; D uncertain. Germline V gene sequence: CDR1 SGHAT, CDR2 FQNNGV. The CDR3 runs 14 residues. Trimming shortened V by 5 bases and J by 7 bases, and 17 bases separated the two germline ends. The CDR3: CASSTPVGRLGYTF. The CDR3 DNA follows: TGTGCCAGCAGCACCCCCGTGGGGAGGCTTGGCTACACCTTC.

The V call is TRBV29-1, the J call TRBJ2-2, with TRBD2 identical over 12 bases. Per the germline V gene, CDR1 is SQVTM and CDR2 is ANQGSEA. The junction had 12 bases not matched to a gene; V was cut back by 7 bases and J by 6 bases. This CDR3 has 16 amino acids. The CDR3 region is CSARGLAGGEAGELFF. The CDR3, as DNA: TGCAGCGCCCGCGGGCTAGCGGGAGGGGAAGCCGGGGAGCTGTTTTTT.

This clonotype was seen many times. The chain couples TRBV29-1 to TRBJ2-2, with D maybe TRBD2 (6 bases). V was pared by 2 bases and J by 8 bases, with 15 bases between. Germline loops: CDR1 SQVTM, CDR2 ANQGSEA. This CDR3 contains 14 residues. Here the CDR3 reads CSVELEGQFGELFF. CDR3 bases: TGCAGCGTTGAACTGGAGGGCCAGTTTGGGGAGCTGTTTTTT.

This clonotype was found a few times. The V call is TRBV20-1, the J call TRBJ2-1; D not resolved. The V and J ends lost 3 bases and 5 bases respectively, with 17 bases between them. The germline V gene encodes CDR1 DFQATT and CDR2 SNEGSKA (reference sequence). This CDR3 has 15 amino acids. The CDR3 bases are TGCAGTGCTAGGAGGCCGGTACAGTCGGACAATGAGCAGTTCTTC. Protein: CSARRPVQSDNEQFF.

In regard to this clonotype: One junction end disagrees with the germline gene, perhaps due to a read error. This sequence joins TRBV12-3 or TRBV12-4 and TRBJ2-1; TRBD2 matches 11 bases. CDR3 length: 18 residues. The CDR3 loop reads CTSSSVGLAGGRGGEQFF. The CDR3, as DNA: TGTACCAGCAGTTCCGTCGGGCTAGCGGGAGGCCGGGGGGGTGAGCAGTTCTTC.

This sequence joins TRBV6-2 or TRBV6-3 and TRBJ2-7; 9 bases align to TRBD2. Germline loops: CDR1 MNHEY, CDR2 SVGEGT. This CDR3 spans 16 amino acids. V gave up 6 bases and J gave up 3 bases; unmatched junction bases: 12. CDR3 region: CASSRPGASGNYEQYF. The CDR3 coding sequence is TGTGCCAGCAGCCGCCCTGGGGCTAGCGGGAACTACGAGCAGTACTTC.

The rearrangement links TRBV28 to TRBJ2-7; D gene unclear. The CDR3 runs to 15 residues. V was trimmed by 0 bases and J by 7 bases, leaving 16 bases between them. Germline V gene lookup returns CDR1 MDHEN and CDR2 SYDVKM. CDR3 coding DNA: TGTGCCAGCAGTTTATGGGAAGGTGTGCACGGGGAGCAGTACTTC. Amino acid sequence: CASSLWEGVHGEQYF.

V usage is TRBV5-5 and J usage is TRBJ1-2, with 10 bases fitting TRBD1. The junction had 2 bases not matched to a gene; V was cut back by 0 bases and J by 6 bases. The CDR3 has 14 amino acids. Germline V gene sequence: CDR1 SGHKS, CDR2 YYEKEE (reference sequence). The chain's CDR3 is CASSLVDRGNGYTF. The CDR3 DNA sequence: TGTGCCAGCAGCTTGGTGGACAGGGGGAATGGCTACACCTTC.

This clonotype was observed once. The chain joins TRBV24-1 to TRBJ2-5; 9 bases map to TRBD1. Trimming cost V 7 bases and J 5 bases; bases outside gene matches: 4. Germline V CDR1 and CDR2: KGHDR, SFDVKD. This CDR3 has 13 amino acids. The CDR3 sequence is CATRATGGETQYF. The CDR3 DNA is TGTGCCACCAGGGCGACAGGGGGTGAGACCCAGTACTTC.

This clonotype was recorded many times. The chain joins TRBV28 to TRBJ2-1; TRBD1 agrees at 7 bases. Trimming at V came to 5 bases and at J to 4 bases, leaving 8 bases not matched to a gene. The CDR3 loop spans 15 amino acids. The V gene's germline CDR1 is MDHEN and CDR2 SYDVKM. This chain's CDR3 is CASSTRADRYNEQFF. DNA for the CDR3: TGTGCCAGCAGTACACGAGCGGACAGGTACAATGAGCAGTTCTTC. Variable domain in full (rest from reference TRBV28 and TRBJ2-1): DVKVTQSSRYLVKRTGEKVFLECVQDMDHENMFWYRQDPGLGLRLIYFSYDVKMKEKGDIPEGYSVSREKKERFSLILESASTNQTSMYLCASSTRADRYNEQFFGPGTRLTVL.

The chain links TRBV12-3 or TRBV12-4 to TRBJ1-1, with D tentatively TRBD1 (6 bases). This CDR3 is 14 amino acids long. The germline V and J ends were trimmed by 3 bases and 5 bases, with 13 bases remaining between them. The CDR3 DNA sequence: TGTGCCAGCAGTTTTACACAGGGCTGGACTGAAGCTTTCTTT. It codes for CASSFTQGWTEAFF.

The CDR3 nucleotides read TGTGCCAGCAGCAAGGGACAGGGTGTCACTGAAGCTTTCTTT. Translation gives CASSKGQGVTEAFF. V is TRBV3-1 and J is TRBJ1-1; 9 positions agree with TRBD1. The CDR3 contains 14 residues. Looked up from germline, CDR1 is LGHDT and CDR2 is YNNKEL (reference sequence). V was pared by 5 bases and J by 4 bases, with 5 bases of the junction left unmatched.

This clonotype appeared a few times. The chain recombines TRBV5-1 with TRBJ2-3; 9 bases agree with TRBD1. CDR1 is SGHRS, CDR2 YFSETQ, per germline. V lost 4 bases and J lost 6; bases outside the gene matches: 21. The CDR3 contains 19 residues. The CDR3 sequence is CASSPGTGLLGSHTDTQYF. The CDR3 region has the DNA TGCGCCAGCAGCCCCGGGACAGGGTTGTTGGGAAGTCACACGGATACGCAGTATTTT.

This clonotype has only a few counts. J is TRBJ2-2 and V is TRBV27; the match to TRBD1 covers 8 bases. This CDR3 has 18 amino acids. J was trimmed by 1 base and V by 5 bases; bases with no gene match: 12. Germline-derived CDR1 and CDR2 are MNHEY and SMNVEV (reference sequence). The CDR3 DNA reads TGTGCCAGCAGTCAGCTCCACAGGGGGTTGTTGAACACCGGGGAGCTGTTTTTT. Encoded protein: CASSQLHRGLLNTGELFF.

The J gene is TRBJ1-2, the V gene TRBV18, with D possibly being TRBD1 (5 bases). The CDR3 sequence is 15 residues long. Germline CDR1 KGHSH, CDR2 LQKENI. V gave up 1 base and J gave up 3 bases, with 12 bases separating them. CDR3 DNA: TGTGCCAGCTCACCACGTTCCGACAGAGACTATGGCTACACCTTC. Translating gives CASSPRSDRDYGYTF.

This clonotype was seen a few times. The CDR3 DNA is TGCGCCAGCAGCCAAGTAGACTCCCTCAATGAGGAGCAGTTCTTC. It encodes CASSQVDSLNEEQFF. The chain links TRBV4-1 to TRBJ2-1; no clear D gene. Trimming pared 1 base from V and 10 bases from J, leaving 17 bases between. Germline CDR1 and CDR2: MGHRA and YSYEKL. The CDR3 sequence is 15 residues long.

The rearrangement joins TRBV3-1 to TRBJ2-4; 7 bases fit TRBD2. Per the germline V gene, CDR1 is LGHDT and CDR2 is YNNKEL (reference sequence). This CDR3 has 13 residues. Trimming took 8 bases from V and 4 from J; bases not matched to a gene: 5. For the CDR3, the DNA is TGTGCCAGCGCGGCTAGCGGTAAAAACATTCAGTACTTC. Encoded protein: CASAASGKNIQYF.

The chain employs TRBV20-1 and TRBJ2-7; TRBD2 is a possible D gene (6 bases). V lost 0 bases and J 6 bases, leaving 15 bases between the germline ends. The V gene's germline CDR1 is DFQATT and CDR2 SNEGSKA (reference sequence). This CDR3 has 14 amino acids. The CDR3 loop reads CSARDFGGGGEQYF. The CDR3 DNA reads TGCAGTGCTAGAGATTTCGGGGGAGGAGGCGAGCAGTACTTC.